This T cell receptor beta chain is from a study of blood T cell repertoires in COVID-19. This CDR3 region has 13 residues. The germline gives CDR1 MDHEN, CDR2 SYDVKM. V lost 5 bases and J lost 4, with 12 bases in between. Original analysis: Cell counts per sample came from amplifying reference gene primers. The repertoire was sequenced with immunoSEQ multiplex PCR; TCRdb's copy has only in-frame clones and lacks some. V and J calls and clone size are given by that table; D and trimming were obtained from the DNA. The sample holds approximately 260,000 clones, approximately 79% seen once. The sample consisted of peripheral blood. V usage is TRBV28 and J usage is TRBJ2-7, with D possibly being TRBD1 (6 bases). The clonotype was recovered from a woman in her thirties or forties with active or convalescent COVID-19. The chain's CDR3 is CASSRGGRYEQYF. DNA for the CDR3: TGTGCCAGCAGTCGAGGGGGTAGGTACGAGCAGTACTTC.